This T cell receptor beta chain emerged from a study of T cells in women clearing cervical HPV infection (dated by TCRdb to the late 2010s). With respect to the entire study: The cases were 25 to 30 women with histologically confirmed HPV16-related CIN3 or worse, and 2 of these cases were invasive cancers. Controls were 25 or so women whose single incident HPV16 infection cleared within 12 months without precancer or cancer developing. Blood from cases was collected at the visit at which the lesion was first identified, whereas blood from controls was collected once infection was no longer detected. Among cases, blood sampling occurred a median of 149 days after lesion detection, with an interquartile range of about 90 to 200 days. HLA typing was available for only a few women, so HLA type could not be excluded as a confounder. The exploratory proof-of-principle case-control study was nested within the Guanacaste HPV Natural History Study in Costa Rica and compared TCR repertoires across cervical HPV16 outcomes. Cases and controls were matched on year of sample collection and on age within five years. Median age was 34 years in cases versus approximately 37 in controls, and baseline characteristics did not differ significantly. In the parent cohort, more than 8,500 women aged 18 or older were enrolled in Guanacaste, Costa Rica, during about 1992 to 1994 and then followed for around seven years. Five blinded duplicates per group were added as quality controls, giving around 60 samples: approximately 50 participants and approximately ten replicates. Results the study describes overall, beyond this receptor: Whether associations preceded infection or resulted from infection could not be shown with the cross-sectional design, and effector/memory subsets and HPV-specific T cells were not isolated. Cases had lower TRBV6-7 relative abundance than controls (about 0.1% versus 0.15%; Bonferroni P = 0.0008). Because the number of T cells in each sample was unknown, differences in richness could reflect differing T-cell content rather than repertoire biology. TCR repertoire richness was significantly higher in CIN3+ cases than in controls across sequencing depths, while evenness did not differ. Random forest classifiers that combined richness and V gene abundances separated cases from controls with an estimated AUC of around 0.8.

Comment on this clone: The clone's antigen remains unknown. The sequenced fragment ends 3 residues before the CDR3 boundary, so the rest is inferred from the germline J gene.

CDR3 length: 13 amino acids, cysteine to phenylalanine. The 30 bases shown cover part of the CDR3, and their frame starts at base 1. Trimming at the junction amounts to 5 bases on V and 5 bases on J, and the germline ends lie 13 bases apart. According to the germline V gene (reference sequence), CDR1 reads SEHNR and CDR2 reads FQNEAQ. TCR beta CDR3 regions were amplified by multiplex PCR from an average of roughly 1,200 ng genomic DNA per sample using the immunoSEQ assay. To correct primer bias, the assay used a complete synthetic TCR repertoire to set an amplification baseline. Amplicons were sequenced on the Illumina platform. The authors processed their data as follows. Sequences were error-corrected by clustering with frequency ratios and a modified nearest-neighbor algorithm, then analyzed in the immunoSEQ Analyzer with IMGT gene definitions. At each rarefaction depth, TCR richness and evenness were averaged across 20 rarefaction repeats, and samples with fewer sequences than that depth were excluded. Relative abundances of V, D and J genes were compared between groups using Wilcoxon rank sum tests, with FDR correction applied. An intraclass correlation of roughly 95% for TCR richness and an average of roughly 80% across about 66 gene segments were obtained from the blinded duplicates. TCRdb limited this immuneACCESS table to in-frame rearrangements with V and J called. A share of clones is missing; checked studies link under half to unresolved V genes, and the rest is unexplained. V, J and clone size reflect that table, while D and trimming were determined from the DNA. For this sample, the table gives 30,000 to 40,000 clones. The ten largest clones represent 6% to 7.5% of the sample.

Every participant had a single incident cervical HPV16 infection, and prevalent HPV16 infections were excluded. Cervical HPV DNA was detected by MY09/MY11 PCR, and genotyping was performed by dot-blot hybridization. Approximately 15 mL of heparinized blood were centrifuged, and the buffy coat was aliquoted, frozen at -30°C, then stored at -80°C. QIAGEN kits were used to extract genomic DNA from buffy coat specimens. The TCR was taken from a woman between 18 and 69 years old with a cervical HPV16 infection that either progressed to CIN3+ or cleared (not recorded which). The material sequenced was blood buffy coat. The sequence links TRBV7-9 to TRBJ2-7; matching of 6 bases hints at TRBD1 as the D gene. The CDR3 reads CASSTNPGDEQYF. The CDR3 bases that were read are TGTGCCAGCAGCACAAATCCAGGGGACGAG.